Reported below is one T cell receptor (beta chain). The sequenced target, TCR beta, came from blood CD8+ and CD4+ T cells. Negative isolation was applied to CD8+ and CD4+ T cells, and FACS enrichment was applied to TEMRA cells. The sample originates from a study of CD8 T cells in Susac syndrome. The authors reverse transcribed roughly 0.5 to 1 ug RNA with random hexamers. By means of immunoSEQ multiplex PCR, TCR beta CDR3 spanning 54 Vbeta and 13 Jbeta underwent amplification. From the immunoSEQ multiplex PCR reads, TCRdb called clonotypes with MiXCR, one entry per CDR3 protein. The sample consists of some 450,000 distinct CDR3 sequences, roughly 85% of them appearing once. Germline-derived CDR1 and CDR2 are SEHNR and FQNEAQ (reference sequence). The CDR3 loop spans 14 amino acids. Unmatched junction bases numbered 6, after V lost 5 bases and J lost 4 bases.

The receptor's source is a human donor with multiple sclerosis. The sample comprised CD8+ T cells from PBMCs. J is TRBJ2-3 and V is TRBV7-9, with 7 bases fitting TRBD1. CDR3 DNA: TGTGCCAGCAGCCCGGGACAGAGTGCAGATACGCAGTATTTT. As protein: CASSPGQSADTQYF. Using reference TRBV7-9 and TRBJ2-3 for the parts outside the CDR3, the full variable domain is DTGVSQNPRHKITKRGQNVTFRCDPISEHNRLYWYRQTLGQGPEFLTYFQNEAQLEKSRLLSDRFSAERPKGSFSTLEIQRTEQGDSAMYLCASSPGQSADTQYFGPGTRLTVL.